Detailed here is one T cell receptor beta chain. Antigen: not known. These data belong to a study of blood T cells in healthy people across ages. Study information: Template switching captured about one barcoded beta molecule per two T cells.

Overall study results and limits: Unknown CMV status may confound age-related changes in expanded clones.

A second PCR of roughly 7 to 11 cycles used a sample-barcoded 5' primer and a J-beta primer mix. TCRdb passed the 5' RACE reads through MiXCR, listing each CDR3 protein once. This sample carries approximately 800,000 distinct CDR3 sequences, roughly 60% of them seen once, and the ten largest clones take 20% to 25%. The CDR3 sequence is 16 residues long. V dropped 7 bases and J dropped 7 bases, with 26 bases sitting between them. From germline, CDR1 is SQVTM and CDR2 ANQGSEA. Aged roughly 6 to 100, donors were systemically healthy Caucasians from Russia. Every sample gave at least 5.5 micrograms of total RNA when it was extracted.

This chain connects TRBV29-1 to TRBJ2-1; perhaps TRBD2 as D (5 bases). This receptor was identified in a man aged 25 to 40 in good health. Sequencing was performed on blood. The CDR3 region has the DNA TGCAGCGCTGCGGGCCTTGAGGAAGTGGTTCGAAATGAGCAGTTCTTC. This gives the protein CSAAGLEEVVRNEQFF.